This T cell receptor beta chain emerged from a study of blood T cell repertoires in COVID-19. Study-wide background: Sites across the United States, Italy and Spain contributed samples from acute and convalescent COVID-19. PBMCs, B-cell-depleted T cells, or T cells provided the cDNA or gDNA that made up the material.

This clone was detected only a few times. The V and J ends lost 4 bases and 4 bases, in that order; junction bases with no gene match: 4. The CDR3 length is 14 residues. Germline V gives CDR1 SGDLS, CDR2 YYNGEE. In the original processing: How many nucleated cells were present was estimated from reference gene primer amplification. Measured with immunoSEQ multiplex PCR; TCRdb has only the in-frame clones, and not every one. V, J and clone size are those of that table, while D and trimming were read from the DNA. The table includes around 100,000 clones, less than 90% detected once. This receptor was obtained from a human donor in a cohort sampled during active COVID-19. The rearrangement links TRBV9 to TRBJ1-2; 10 positions match TRBD1. What was sequenced was peripheral blood. The CDR3 sequence is CASSNRQGAYGYTF. DNA of the CDR3: TGTGCCAGCAGCAATAGACAGGGGGCCTATGGCTACACCTTC.